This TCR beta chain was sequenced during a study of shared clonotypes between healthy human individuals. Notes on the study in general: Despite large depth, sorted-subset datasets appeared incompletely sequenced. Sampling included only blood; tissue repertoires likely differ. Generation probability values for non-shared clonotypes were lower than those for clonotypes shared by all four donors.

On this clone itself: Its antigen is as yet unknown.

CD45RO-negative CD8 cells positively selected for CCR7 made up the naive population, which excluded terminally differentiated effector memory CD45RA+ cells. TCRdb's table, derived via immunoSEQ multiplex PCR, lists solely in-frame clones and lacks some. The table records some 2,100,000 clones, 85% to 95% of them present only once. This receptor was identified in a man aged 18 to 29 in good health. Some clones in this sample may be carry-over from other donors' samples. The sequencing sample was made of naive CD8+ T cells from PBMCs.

The CDR3 DNA reads as TGTGCCAGCGGGTACACCGGGACAACCAGCTCCTACAATGAGCAGTTCTTC. This sequence encodes CASGYTGTTSSYNEQFF. The V gene is TRBV2, the J gene TRBJ2-1, with D possibly matching TRBD1 (6 bases). CDR1 is SNHLY, CDR2 FYNNEI, per germline. There are 17 residues in the CDR3. The V end lost 8 bases, the J end lost 0 bases, and 20 bases lay between the germline ends.